The entry below describes one T cell receptor (beta chain). This clonotype appeared many times. Its antigen target is currently unknown. It has no much larger one-base neighbor in the sample; base qualities were not kept. A patient counted as having stable Graves' hyperthyroidism if no progression to ophthalmopathy occurred over 18 months of follow-up. The hyperthyroidism patients were between 18 and 65 years old and newly diagnosed, with a disease duration of less than 2 months. Any patient with an uncontrolled infection, another autoimmune disease, pregnancy or lactation was excluded. Diagnoses were based on clinical symptoms, serum thyroxine and TRAb, thyroid ultrasound and orbital computed tomography. PBMCs were isolated from 10 ml of fresh peripheral blood by Ficoll-Paque density gradient centrifugation. Total RNA was extracted using Trizol reagent, and RNA quality was assessed on an Agilent 2100 Bioanalyzer.

The data derive from a study of T cells in Graves' hyperthyroidism and ophthalmopathy (dated 2019 in TCRdb). Context from the whole study: Peripheral blood was collected at initial diagnosis, before any treatment. To identify distinguishing TCR V-J signatures, a discovery cohort of about 100 patients was used, comprising some 43 with Graves' ophthalmopathy and around 57 with stable Graves' hyperthyroidism. Prospective prediction of ophthalmopathy was tested in an independent validation cohort of approximately 19 hyperthyroidism patients and some 17 patients who later progressed to ophthalmopathy. The roughly 91 discovery patients were randomly divided into training and test sets at a 7:3 ratio. In addition, the study compared T-cell repertoires in thyroid tissue and in blood from a handful of Graves' hyperthyroidism patients. After blood sampling, hyperthyroidism patients were treated with methimazole at a starting dose of 30 mg daily, and ophthalmopathy patients were treated with high-dose intravenous methylprednisolone. The paper reports TCR Vbeta CDR3 sequencing of approximately 130 peripheral blood samples: 43 ophthalmopathy, around 80 hyperthyroidism and 17 progressor patients. Findings and caveats that apply to the study as a whole: Most expanded thyroid clonotypes (frequency above 0.001) were also found in blood, which suggests that blood repertoires may mirror thyroid immune responses. In cross-validation, a model built on a 13 V-J signature told ophthalmopathy apart from stable hyperthyroidism with over 85% sensitivity and around 83% specificity, and in testing the same model reached 80%/75%. In validation, the model predicted progression to ophthalmopathy with around 71% sensitivity and less than 80% specificity, a median of 6.5 months before onset. No statistical method was used to set the sample size in advance, and investigators knew the group allocation.

Via the germline V gene, CDR1 is SGHVS and CDR2 FNYEAQ. V lost 1 base and J lost 2 bases; the stretch between them is 5 bases long. The CDR3, from cysteine to phenylalanine, totals 14 residues. Only the CDR3 portion is preserved as DNA: 42 bases, with reading frame beginning at the first base. The TCR beta CDR3 regions were amplified from RNA transcripts. The first round of RT-PCR for the TCR CDR3 was performed with the HTBI primer set and the Qiagen OneStep RT-PCR kit. Libraries were constructed in a second round of multiplex PCR, after which size selection and purification were performed. Sequencing of the libraries was done on an Illumina HiSeq2000 using paired-end 100 bp reads. In the paper's pipeline: SOAPnuke was used to process the raw data, with reads discarded if the reads contained adapters or uncalled bases, had a mean Phred below 15, or lacked an exact constant-primer or identifier match. COPE v1.2.5 was used to merge the high-quality paired reads, and each unique nucleotide sequence was defined as a clonotype. MiTCR v1.1 was used to align clonotypes to the IMGT TRBV, TRBD and TRBJ reference segments. Only V-J combinations with frequency above 0.0001, covering 99% to 99.2% of repertoires, were analysed. The TCS score was defined as the ratio of F50 (clonal expansion) to E x V (chaos), calculated using BLOSUM62-based TCRdist between CDR3 peptides within each V-J. Welch's t-statistics and random forest reduced 500 to 550 V-J features to 13, which were used in a naive Bayes classifier (R e1071). The public reads were quality trimmed at Q25 with fastp and then assembled into clones with MiXCR by TCRdb, keeping productive beta chains. CDR3 protein sequences are deduplicated, and each keeps its most common genes and DNA. TCRdb's processing, not the authors' own work, is the source of the V and J calls. This sample lists about 210,000 distinct CDR3 sequences; 17% were detected once. Under 65% of the sample rests with the top ten.

Here the chain combines TRBV7-6 and TRBJ2-2, with the D gene call left open. Sequencing was done on a sample of blood. The receptor was isolated from a man between 50 and 59 years old with Graves' hyperthyroidism. The bases read TGTGCCAGCAGCTTAGAACAAAACACCGGGGAGCTGTTTTTT. Translated, it gives CASSLEQNTGELFF.